This TCR beta chain is from a study of T cells in Graves' hyperthyroidism and ophthalmopathy. This CDR3 spans 15 amino acids. V lost 0 bases to trimming and J lost 1 base, with 10 bases between them. The germline V gene encodes CDR1 SQVTM and CDR2 ANQGSEA. This clonotype has ten or more counts. Template material for amplifying TCR beta CDR3 regions consisted of RNA transcripts. First-round RT-PCR with HTBI primers amplified the TCR CDR3 region. Via MiXCR, TCRdb re-called the multiplex PCR reads, giving one row per CDR3 protein. The sample shows approximately 740,000 distinct CDR3 sequences, 14% of them seen only once.

The V gene is TRBV29-1, the J gene TRBJ2-1; no clear D gene. Sequencing was done on a sample of blood. The TCR originated in a woman aged 18-29 years with Graves' hyperthyroidism. CDR3 DNA sequence: TGCAGCGTTGAAGATGGCAGGTCGTCCTACAATGAGCAGTTCTTC. Its translation: CSVEDGRSSYNEQFF.